This TCR beta chain was retrieved from a study of cytomegalovirus exposure and HLA in healthy donors. The PCR contained 60 Vbeta and 13 Jbeta primers. Here immunoSEQ multiplex PCR was the method, and the copy in TCRdb shows in-frame clones only, minus some. The table includes under 300,000 clones, nearly 95% detected once. The V gene's germline CDR1 is MGHRA and CDR2 YSYEKL. The V and J ends lost 1 base and 4 bases, in that order; junction bases with no gene match: 7. The CDR3 consists of 17 residues. Sequences were obtained from PBMCs. This rearrangement joins TRBV4-1 to TRBJ1-3, with 10 bases that match TRBD1. This receptor was identified in a girl aged 2 to 10 in good health and CMV-seronegative. For the CDR3, the DNA is TGCGCCAGCAGCCAAGGGAGACAGGGGGCGAGGGGAAACACCATATATTTT. Its protein is CASSQGRQGARGNTIYF.